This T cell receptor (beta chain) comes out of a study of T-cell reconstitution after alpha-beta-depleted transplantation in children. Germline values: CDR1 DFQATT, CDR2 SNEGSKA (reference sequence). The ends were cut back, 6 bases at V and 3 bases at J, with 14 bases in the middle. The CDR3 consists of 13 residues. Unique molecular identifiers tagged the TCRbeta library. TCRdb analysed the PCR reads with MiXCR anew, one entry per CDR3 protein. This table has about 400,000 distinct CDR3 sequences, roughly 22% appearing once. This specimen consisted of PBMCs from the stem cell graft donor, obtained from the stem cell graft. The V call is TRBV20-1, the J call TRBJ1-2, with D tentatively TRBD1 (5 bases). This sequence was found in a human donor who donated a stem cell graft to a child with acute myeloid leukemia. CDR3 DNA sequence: TGCAGTGCGCAGCTCGGGGCTGACTATGGCTACACCTTC. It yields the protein CSAQLGADYGYTF.